The T cell receptor beta chain under discussion was sequenced for a study of EBV T-cell therapy then PD-1 blockade in nasopharyngeal carcinoma. Note on this clone: The antigen remains undetermined.

The protocol was immunoSEQ multiplex PCR, while the TCRdb copy is restricted to in-frame clones and leaves out a portion. Among more than 15,000 clones listed, 65% to 85% were seen once. The CDR3 loop spans 13 amino acids. CDR1 and CDR2 (germline): SGHAT, FQDESV (reference sequence). V was cut by 1 base and J by 4 bases, with 7 bases left in between. This sample's treatment: AdE1-LMPpoly-expanded autologous EBV-specific T-cell therapy followed by anti-PD-1 nivolumab. The specimen was CD8+ T cells from blood, collected at day 0 from a patient whose treatment included autologous EBV-specific T cells and nivolumab. The receptor comes from a man in his forties or fifties with nasopharyngeal carcinoma. The chain couples TRBV11-1 to TRBJ2-5; D is unresolved. CDR3 DNA: TGTGCCAGCAGCTTAGTCCAAGGAGAGACCCAGTACTTC. This sequence encodes CASSLVQGETQYF.